This T cell receptor (beta chain) was sequenced for a study of blood T cells in healthy people across ages. Study-wide points: TCR beta diversity, measured per million T cells, fell in a roughly linear way with age.

CDR1 SGHTA and CDR2 FQGNSA come from the germline V gene. The CDR3 runs 13 residues. V was trimmed by 3 bases and J by 7 bases, leaving 12 bases between them. A sample-barcoded 5' primer and a J-beta primer mix were used in a second PCR of roughly 6 to 11 cycles. With 12 random nucleotides, a template-switch adaptor tagged each individual cDNA molecule. TCRdb passed the 5' RACE reads through MiXCR, listing each CDR3 protein once. The sample has 800,000 to 950,000 distinct CDR3 sequences; roughly 28% are singletons. On this clonotype: The target antigen is unknown.

The same sample was also studied in work on T cells of mothers and their children. Per that paper: In related and unrelated pairs alike, thymic selection shapes TCR recombination output, with inherited differences minor.

The receptor was derived from a woman aged 40 to 50 in good health. The sequencing input was blood. This chain links TRBV7-2 with TRBJ1-2; the D gene is possibly TRBD1 (5 bases). The CDR3 is CASSFSQDSGYTF. DNA of the CDR3: TGTGCCAGCAGCTTTTCACAGGATTCTGGCTACACCTTC.